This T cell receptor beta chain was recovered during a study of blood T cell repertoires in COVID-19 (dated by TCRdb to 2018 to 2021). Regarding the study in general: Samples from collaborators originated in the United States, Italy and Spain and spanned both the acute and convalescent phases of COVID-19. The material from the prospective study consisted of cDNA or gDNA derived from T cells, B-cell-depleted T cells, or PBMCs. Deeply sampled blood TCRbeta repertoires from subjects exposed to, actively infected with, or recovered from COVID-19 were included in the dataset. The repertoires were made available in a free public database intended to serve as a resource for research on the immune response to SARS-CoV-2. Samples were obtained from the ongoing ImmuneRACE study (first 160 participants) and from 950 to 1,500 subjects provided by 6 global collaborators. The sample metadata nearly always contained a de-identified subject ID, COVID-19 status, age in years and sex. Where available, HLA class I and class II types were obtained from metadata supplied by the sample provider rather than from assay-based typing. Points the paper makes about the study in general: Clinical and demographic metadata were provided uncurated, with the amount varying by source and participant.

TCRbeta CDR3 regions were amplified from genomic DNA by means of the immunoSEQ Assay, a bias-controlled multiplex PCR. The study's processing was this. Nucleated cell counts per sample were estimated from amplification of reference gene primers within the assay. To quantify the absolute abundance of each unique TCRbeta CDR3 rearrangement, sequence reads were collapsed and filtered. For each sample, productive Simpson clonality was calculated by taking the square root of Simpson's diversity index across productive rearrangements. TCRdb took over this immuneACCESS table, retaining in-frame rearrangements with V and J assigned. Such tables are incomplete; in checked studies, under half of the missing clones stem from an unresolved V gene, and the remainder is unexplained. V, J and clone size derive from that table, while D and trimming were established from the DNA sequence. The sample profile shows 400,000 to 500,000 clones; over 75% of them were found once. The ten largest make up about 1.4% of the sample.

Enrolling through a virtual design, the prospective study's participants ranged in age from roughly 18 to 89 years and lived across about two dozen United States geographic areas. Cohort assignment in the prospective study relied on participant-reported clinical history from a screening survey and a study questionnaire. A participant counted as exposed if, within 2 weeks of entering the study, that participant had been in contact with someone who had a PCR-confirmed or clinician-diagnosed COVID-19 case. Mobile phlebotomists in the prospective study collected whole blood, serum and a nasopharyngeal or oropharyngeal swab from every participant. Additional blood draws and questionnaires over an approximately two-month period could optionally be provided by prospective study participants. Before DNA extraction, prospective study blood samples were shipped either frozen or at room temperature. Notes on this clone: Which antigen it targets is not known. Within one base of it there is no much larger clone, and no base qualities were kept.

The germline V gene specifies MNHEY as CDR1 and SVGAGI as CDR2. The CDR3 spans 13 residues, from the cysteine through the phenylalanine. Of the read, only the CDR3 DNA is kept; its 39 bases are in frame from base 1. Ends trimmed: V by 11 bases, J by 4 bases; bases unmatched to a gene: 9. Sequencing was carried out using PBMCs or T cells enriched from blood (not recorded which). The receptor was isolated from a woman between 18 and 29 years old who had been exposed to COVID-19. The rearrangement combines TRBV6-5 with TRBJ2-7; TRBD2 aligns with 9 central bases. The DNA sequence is TGTGCCGGGAGAGGGACTAGCTTTTACGAGCAGTACTTC. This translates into CAGRGTSFYEQYF.